This T cell receptor (beta chain) was sequenced during a study of blood T cell repertoires in COVID-19. Study-level background: Samples of COVID-19 (acute and convalescent) were obtained from the United States, Italy and Spain. The analysed material was cDNA or gDNA that came from T cells, B-cell-depleted T cells, or PBMCs.

The CDR3 extends over 16 amino acids. Germline CDR1 MNHEY, CDR2 SVGEGT. The junction had 11 bases not matched to a gene; V was cut back by 4 bases and J by 10 bases. As handled by the study authors: Estimates of nucleated cell counts were drawn from the amplification of reference gene primers. Repertoires were generated with immunoSEQ multiplex PCR, while TCRdb's copy carries only in-frame clones and drops some. V and J calls and clone size are those listed in that table; D and trimming were worked out from the DNA. The sample includes under 300,000 clones, over 65% of them seen just once. This clonotype was sampled from an elderly woman with acute or convalescent COVID-19. The chain uses TRBV6-2 or TRBV6-3 and TRBJ1-6; 9 bases line up with TRBD1. Sequencing was performed on peripheral blood. CDR3 amino acids: CASSSPGQGKESPLHF. CDR3 bases: TGTGCCAGCAGTTCGCCGGGACAGGGAAAGGAATCACCCCTCCACTTT.